One and the same sample provided the 30 T cell receptor beta chains below, sequenced in a study of T cells in localized non-small cell lung cancer. TCRdb keeps only in-frame clones here, not all; method: immunoSEQ multiplex PCR. The sample has around 14,000 clones, 80% to 85% seen once. The sample in question was peripheral blood, obtained before any cancer treatment. All receptors derive from a female donor older than 55 with stage I squamous cell lung carcinoma.

V is TRBV5-4 and J is TRBJ2-1; 7 bases map to TRBD1. The CDR3 has 15 amino acids. V lost 3 bases to trimming and J lost 3 bases; unmatched junction nucleotides: 6. Germline CDR1 SGHNT, CDR2 YYREEE (reference sequence). The CDR3, as DNA: TGTGCCAGCAGCTCATTCCGGGACAGCTACAATGAGCAGTTCTTC. This sequence encodes CASSSFRDSYNEQFF.

This clone was counted only a few times. The CDR3: CASSKDRGLAGELFF. CDR3 bases: TGTGCCAGCAGTAAGGACAGGGGGCTCGCCGGGGAGCTGTTTTTT. V is TRBV2 and J is TRBJ2-2, with 11 positions matching TRBD1. This CDR3 is built from 15 residues. Germline CDR1 SNHLY, CDR2 FYNNEI. V lost 5 bases, J lost 6 bases, and 5 bases stayed unmatched.

V and J are TRBV5-6 and TRBJ1-1; D is possibly TRBD1 (6 bases). This CDR3 is built from 15 residues. Germline-derived CDR1 and CDR2 are SGHDT and YYEEEE. Trimming took off 4 bases at V and 1 base at J, with 14 bases between the two ends. CDR3 residues: CASSAGQGWNTEAFF. The CDR3 nucleotides are TGTGCCAGCAGCGCGGGACAAGGATGGAACACTGAAGCTTTCTTT.

The chain combines TRBV4-1 with TRBJ2-7, with 10 bases identical to TRBD1. J was trimmed by 3 bases and V by 6 bases; bases with no gene match: 8. The CDR3 has 15 amino acids. Germline lookup yields CDR1 MGHRA and CDR2 YSYEKL. In DNA, the CDR3 is TGCGCCAGCAGTTCAAGACAGGGGGCTTTCTACGAGCAGTACTTC. Translated: CASSSRQGAFYEQYF.

The DNA for the CDR3 is TGCGCCAGCAGCCAGGACACGGACGGTTATGGCTACACCTTC. It is translated as CASSQDTDGYGYTF. The rearrangement joins TRBV5-1 to TRBJ1-2; TRBD1 is a possible D gene (5 bases). Germline loops: CDR1 SGHRS, CDR2 YFSETQ. The length of the CDR3 is 14 residues. Trimming left V 4 bases short and J 5 bases short, with 15 bases between.

The chain combines TRBV30 with TRBJ1-4; D is perhaps TRBD1 (6 bases). Trimming removed 2 bases from V and 11 bases from J, with 18 bases in between. The CDR3 spans 14 residues. Per the germline V gene, CDR1 is GTSNPN and CDR2 is SVGIG (reference sequence). In DNA form, the CDR3 reads TGTGCCTGGAGTCCCCGACAGGATTTGATGAAACTGTTTTTT. Translating gives CAWSPRQDLMKLFF.

The chain combines TRBV19 with TRBJ2-1, with D perhaps TRBD2 (5 bases). The CDR3 has 15 amino acids. With 4 bases removed from V and 3 bases from J, the gap between germline ends came to 13 bases. CDR1 LNHDA and CDR2 SQIVND come from the germline V gene (reference sequence). CDR3 in amino acids: CASSKGRSDYNEQFF. CDR3 nucleotide sequence: TGTGCCAGTAGTAAGGGTCGTAGCGACTACAATGAGCAGTTCTTC.

This sequence joins TRBV7-2 and TRBJ1-5; D is perhaps TRBD1 (5 bases). V lost 5 bases and J lost 4, with 21 bases in between. Germline V gene data show CDR1 as SGHTA and CDR2 as FQGNSA. The length of the CDR3 is 17 residues. CDR3 loop: CASSTWDRLLMNQPQHF. The CDR3 DNA is TGTGCCAGCAGCACCTGGGACCGCCTACTTATGAATCAGCCCCAGCATTTT.

This chain connects TRBV30 to TRBJ2-3, with 11 bases aligning to TRBD1. CDR1 GTSNPN and CDR2 SVGIG come from the germline V gene (reference sequence). The CDR3 is made up of 17 amino acids. V lost 1 base to trimming and J lost 2 bases; unmatched junction nucleotides: 8. The CDR3 DNA sequence: TGTGCCTGGAGTGAGAATGGACAGGGGGCGCCCACAGATACGCAGTATTTT. The encoded protein is CAWSENGQGAPTDTQYF.

The chain carries TRBV4-3 and TRBJ2-1, with D tentatively TRBD2 (7 bases). The germline V and J ends were trimmed by 2 bases and 0 bases, with 14 bases remaining between them. Germline loops: CDR1 LGHNA, CDR2 YSLEER. CDR3 length equals 17 residues. The CDR3 is CASSQMWGGHSYNEQFF. DNA for the CDR3: TGCGCCAGCAGCCAAATGTGGGGGGGCCACTCCTACAATGAGCAGTTCTTC.

The chain recombines TRBV7-9 with TRBJ2-1; D may correspond to TRBD1 or TRBD2 (6 bases each). Germline CDR1 SEHNR, CDR2 FQNEAQ (reference sequence). The V and J ends lost 7 bases and 2 bases respectively, with 15 bases between them. CDR3 length: 15 residues. The CDR3 bases are TGTGCCAGCACCCTTGGAGGGGGGACCTACAATGAGCAGTTCTTC. It codes for CASTLGGGTYNEQFF.

The chain has TRBV6-1 and TRBJ2-7; D unclear. CDR1 and CDR2 (germline): MNHNS, SASEGT. Trimming took off 5 bases at V and 3 bases at J, with 2 bases between the two ends. The length of the CDR3 is 10 residues. The CDR3 DNA reads TGTGCCAGCAGTTACTACGAGCAGTACTTC. Protein sequence: CASSYYEQYF.

The table lists this clone with a count of one. The V call is TRBV21-1, the J call TRBJ2-7; whether TRBD2, the table's D call, matches the DNA was not checked. TRBV21-1 corresponds to a pseudogene. The CDR3 runs to 13 residues. The CDR3: CASSTPRTYEQYF. The CDR3 DNA sequence: TGTGCCAGCAGCACCCCGCGTACCTACGAGCAGTACTTC.

V gene TRBV18 combines with J gene TRBJ2-2; tentatively, D is TRBD1 (5 bases). The CDR3 covers 17 residues. Germline CDR1 reads KGHSH; CDR2 reads LQKENI. V lost 1 base and J lost 0, with 12 bases in between. The CDR3 spells CASSPQVRAPNTGELFF. CDR3 nucleotide sequence: TGTGCCAGCTCACCACAGGTCAGGGCCCCGAACACCGGGGAGCTGTTTTTT.

The rearrangement joins TRBV4-1 to TRBJ1-1, with D possibly being TRBD1 (5 bases). With 0 bases removed from V and 5 bases from J, the gap between germline ends came to 25 bases. CDR3 length equals 19 residues. Germline loops: CDR1 MGHRA, CDR2 YSYEKL. CDR3: CASSQDKVRGVVVKTEAFF. The CDR3 nucleotides read TGCGCCAGCAGCCAAGATAAGGTTCGAGGGGTAGTGGTTAAGACTGAAGCTTTCTTT.

The DNA for the CDR3 is TGTGCCAGCACGGCTACAAGGAGGAACACTGAAGCTTTCTTT. It yields the protein CASTATRRNTEAFF. The chain employs TRBV5-8 and TRBJ1-1; D unclear. V was cut by 6 bases and J by 1 base, with 13 bases left in between. The germline gives CDR1 SGHTS, CDR2 YDEGEE. The CDR3 sequence is 14 residues long.

This rearrangement joins TRBV27 to TRBJ1-1; the D is unclear. CDR3 length: 13 residues. Germline V gives CDR1 MNHEY, CDR2 SMNVEV (reference sequence). Trimming left V 3 bases short and J 5 bases short, with 10 bases between. CDR3 sequence: CASSLFGKTEAFF. The CDR3 region has the DNA TGTGCCAGCAGTTTGTTCGGGAAGACTGAAGCTTTCTTT.

The chain links TRBV15 to TRBJ2-7; D gene uncertain. V was clipped by 0 bases and J by 6 bases, with 21 bases between them. Looked up from germline, CDR1 is LNHNV and CDR2 is YYDKDF (reference sequence). The CDR3 consists of 17 residues. The CDR3 DNA is TGTGCCACCAGCAGAGAGAGAGATCCGACACCTAGGTTCGAGCAGTACTTC. It encodes CATSRERDPTPRFEQYF.

This clone came up once. The chain carries TRBV5-1 and TRBJ2-7; 11 nucleotides match TRBD2. The V segment lost 4 bases and the J segment 6 bases; nucleotides outside the gene matches: 12. The germline gives CDR1 SGHRS, CDR2 YFSETQ. The CDR3 is 16 residues long. CDR3 in amino acids: CASSGGTSGHLGEQYF. The CDR3 nucleotides are TGCGCCAGCAGCGGCGGGACTAGCGGACATTTGGGCGAGCAGTACTTC. Together with reference TRBV5-1 and TRBJ2-7, the CDR3 gives the full variable domain: KAGVTQTPRYLIKTRGQQVTLSCSPISGHRSVSWYQQTPGQGLQFLFEYFSETQRNKGNFPGRFSGRQFSNSRSEMNVSTLELGDSALYLCASSGGTSGHLGEQYFGPGTRLTVT.

The V gene is TRBV30, the J gene TRBJ2-6, with D uncertain. The ends were cut back, 5 bases at V and 2 bases at J, with 10 bases in the middle. The CDR3 has 14 residues. Germline V CDR1 and CDR2: GTSNPN, SVGIG (reference sequence). CDR3 protein: CAWVGETGANVLTF. The CDR3 DNA reads TGTGCCTGGGTTGGAGAAACTGGGGCCAACGTCCTGACTTTC. The variable domain in full, completed from reference TRBV30 and TRBJ2-6, reads SQTIHQWPATLVQPVGSPLSLECTVEGTSNPNLYWYRQAAGRGLQLLFYSVGIGQISSEVPQNLSASRPQDRQFILSSKKLLLSDSGFYLCAWVGETGANVLTFGAGSRLTVL.

The chain combines TRBV5-4 with TRBJ1-2, with 7 bases that match TRBD1. Germline CDR1 is SGHNT and CDR2 is YYREEE (reference sequence). CDR3 length equals 14 residues. The ends lost 2 bases at V and 4 bases at J; junction bases unmatched: 5. In DNA form, the CDR3 reads TGTGCCAGCAGCTTAACAGGGGCCGGCTATGGCTACACCTTC. Translation gives CASSLTGAGYGYTF.

The chain uses TRBV6-6 and TRBJ2-7; 8 nucleotides align to TRBD2. The V segment lost 5 bases and the J segment 2 bases; nucleotides outside the gene matches: 5. CDR1 and CDR2 (germline): MNHNY, SVGAGI (reference sequence). The CDR3 length is 14 residues. The CDR3 reads CASSAAGAAYEQYF. In DNA form, the CDR3 reads TGTGCCAGCAGTGCAGCGGGGGCCGCCTACGAGCAGTACTTC.

The DNA of the CDR3 is TGTGCCAGCCCCGGTAATAGCGGGGGCTCAAGCACAGATACGCAGTATTTT. This encodes CASPGNSGGSSTDTQYF. The gene calls are TRBV7-9 and TRBJ2-3; 9 bases line up with TRBD2. After removal of 8 bases from V and 0 bases from J, the junction contained 12 bases not matched to a gene. The length of the CDR3 is 17 residues. Germline V gives CDR1 SEHNR, CDR2 FQNEAQ (reference sequence).

V is TRBV5-4 and J is TRBJ1-6; TRBD1 matches at 7 bases. With V trimmed by 3 bases and J by 6 bases, 12 bases remained unmatched. CDR1 and CDR2 (germline): SGHNT, YYREEE (reference sequence). The CDR3 loop spans 17 amino acids. Here the CDR3 reads CASSSPSRTGGNSPLHF. The CDR3 DNA follows: TGTGCCAGCAGCTCCCCGTCCAGGACAGGAGGTAATTCACCCCTCCACTTT.

The rearrangement links TRBV5-6 to TRBJ1-3; TRBD1 aligns across 8 bases. V shed 4 bases and J 0 bases; nucleotides not matched to a gene: 9. The CDR3 consists of 17 residues. The V gene's germline CDR1 is SGHDT and CDR2 YYEEEE. The CDR3 here is CASSPWDRTFSGNTIYF. The CDR3 coding sequence is TGTGCCAGCAGCCCCTGGGACAGGACCTTCTCTGGAAACACCATATATTTT.

This chain joins TRBV5-1 and TRBJ2-3, with D perhaps being TRBD1 or TRBD2 (5 bases each). V shed 4 bases and J shed 5 bases, with 17 bases lying between them. The V gene's germline CDR1 is SGHRS and CDR2 YFSETQ. The CDR3 length is 15 residues. The CDR3: CASSPNRRDGDTQYF. DNA of the CDR3: TGCGCCAGCAGCCCCAATAGAAGGGACGGAGATACGCAGTATTTT.

The chain employs TRBV30 and TRBJ1-5; D gene unclear. The length of the CDR3 is 15 residues. Trimming took 0 bases from V and 2 from J, leaving 11 bases between them. Germline-derived CDR1 and CDR2 are GTSNPN and SVGIG (reference sequence). The CDR3 sequence: CAWSVGQLGNQPQHF. In DNA, the CDR3 is TGTGCCTGGAGTGTAGGTCAATTGGGCAATCAGCCCCAGCATTTT.

This sequence joins TRBV11-2 and TRBJ2-7; TRBD1 matches 7 bases. The CDR3 runs to 13 residues. V shed 5 bases, J shed 1 base, and the junction held 2 bases outside the gene matches. Germline CDR1 SGHAT, CDR2 FQNNGV. In DNA, the CDR3 is TGTGCCAGCAGCGTGGACAGGTCCTACGAGCAGTACTTC. It codes for CASSVDRSYEQYF.

The CDR3 bases are TGTGCCAGCAGCGTAGCTCGGGCAGACACCGGGGAGCTGTTTTTT. Residues: CASSVARADTGELFF. The chain is built from TRBV9 and TRBJ2-2, with D hard to call. Germline lookup yields CDR1 SGDLS and CDR2 YYNGEE. Trimming stripped 0 bases from V and 3 bases from J, with 9 bases between. The CDR3 contains 15 residues.

V gene TRBV5-5 combines with J gene TRBJ1-6, with D possibly TRBD1 on 6 matching bases. From germline, CDR1 is SGHKS and CDR2 YYEKEE (reference sequence). Trimming shortened V by 4 bases and J by 1 base, and 21 bases separated the two germline ends. The CDR3 spans 19 residues. CDR3: CASSPGGAALKSYNSPLHF. The CDR3 DNA sequence: TGTGCCAGCAGCCCGGGGGGGGCAGCACTGAAATCCTATAATTCACCCCTCCACTTT. The whole variable domain, remainder taken from reference TRBV5-5 and TRBJ1-6, is DAGVTQSPTHLIKTRGQQVTLRCSPISGHKSVSWYQQVLGQGPQFIFQYYEKEERGRGNFPDRFSARQFPNYSSELNVNALLLGDSALYLCASSPGGAALKSYNSPLHFGNGTRLTVT.